This T cell receptor (beta chain) emerged from a study of OX40 agonist ivuxolimab in advanced cancers. Clones were sequenced by immunoSEQ multiplex PCR, and TCRdb holds only the in-frame ones, with some missing. The sample has some 45,000 clones, more than 75% seen once. The sample here was CD4+ or CD8+ T cells sorted from blood, taken in a trial of the OX40 agonist ivuxolimab. The TCR comes from an adult with an advanced solid tumor such as melanoma, head and neck, liver or kidney cancer.

The CDR3 protein is CASSLSAGNTGELFF. The CDR3 coding sequence is TGTGCCAGCAGCCTCAGCGCCGGGAACACCGGGGAGCTGTTTTTT. The chain uses TRBV7-7 and TRBJ2-2, with D unclear. V gave up 5 bases and J gave up 1 base, with 11 bases separating them. There are 15 residues in the CDR3. CDR1 is SSHAT, CDR2 FNYEAQ, per germline (reference sequence).